The present entry profiles one T cell receptor beta chain with its context. Its antigen is as yet unknown. The entry originates in a study of T cells expressing NK-cell markers. Study background: HCMV seropositivity characterized most of the eight sequenced donors, and seronegativity one.

Libraries used 5'RACE template switching adding universal primer site and UMIs. TCRdb re-called the 5' RACE reads, yielding one record per CDR3 amino acid sequence without DNA. In total, the table holds about 160,000 distinct CDR3 sequences. Study findings and constraints: A few donors showed these clonotypes also leading the CD3+CD56-NKG2C+ fraction.

Germline V gene lookup returns CDR1 LNHDA and CDR2 SQIVND (reference sequence). CDR3 length: 13 residues. The source material was blood T cells: a sorted CD56 or NKG2C T cell subset, CD4+ or CD8+ T cells, or bulk PBMC T cells (not recorded which). This clonotype was sampled from a man aged 18-69 years in good health. The chain couples TRBV19 to TRBJ2-1. The CDR3 reads CASSIVTYNEQFF. The entire variable domain, with the rest obtained from reference TRBV19 and TRBJ2-1, is as follows: DGGITQSPKYLFRKEGQNVTLSCEQNLNHDAMYWYRQDPGQGLRLIYYSQIVNDFQKGDIAEGYSVSREKKESFPLTVTSAQKNPTAFYLCASSIVTYNEQFFGPGTRLTVL.